The 15 T cell receptor beta chains below were found in one sample sequenced in a study of radiotherapy plus CTLA-4 blockade in lung cancer. The assay was immunoSEQ multiplex PCR, and TCRdb's table has in-frame clones only and misses some. The sample shows 70,000 to 95,000 clones, approximately 86% of them seen only once. Material: peripheral blood, obtained from a patient treated with radiotherapy plus ipilimumab. These receptors originate from a human donor with non-small cell lung cancer that progressed on radiotherapy plus ipilimumab.

This chain connects TRBV11-2 to TRBJ2-1, with 13 nucleotides matching TRBD2. Germline V lookup: CDR1 SGHAT, CDR2 FQNNGV. This CDR3 has 19 residues. With 5 bases clipped from V and 9 bases from J, the junction kept 19 bases outside the gene matches. The DNA of the CDR3 is TGTGCCAGCAGCCCCTCAACTAGCGGGAGGGCCGGGCGGTTGGCTGAGCAGTTCTTC. It codes for CASSPSTSGRAGRLAEQFF.

This sequence joins TRBV19 and TRBJ1-1; D might be TRBD1 (5 bases). The germline V gene encodes CDR1 LNHDA and CDR2 SQIVND (reference sequence). The CDR3 extends over 13 amino acids. The V gene lost 3 bases and the J gene lost 4 bases, with 9 bases spanning the gap. The CDR3 region is CASSMSRATEAFF. CDR3 in DNA: TGTGCCAGTAGTATGAGCAGGGCCACTGAAGCTTTCTTT.

J is TRBJ2-5 and V is TRBV6-6; D not certain. CDR1 is MNHNY and CDR2 is SVGAGI in the germline V gene (reference sequence). Trimming cost V 6 bases and J 4 bases, with 15 bases left between them. The length of the CDR3 is 14 residues. CDR3 residues: CASSPVLVSETQYF. The DNA of the CDR3 is TGTGCCAGCAGCCCGGTGCTAGTGTCAGAGACCCAGTACTTC.

V and J are TRBV5-1 and TRBJ2-5; D perhaps matches TRBD1 (5 bases). CDR3 length equals 13 residues. The ends were cut back, 0 bases at V and 4 bases at J, with 7 bases in the middle. CDR1 SGHRS and CDR2 YFSETQ come from the germline V gene. For the CDR3, the DNA is TGCGCCAGCAGCTTGGGTCAGGGAGAGACCCAGTACTTC. Translated, it gives CASSLGQGETQYF.

CDR3: CSVEELAGRQFF. The CDR3 nucleotides are TGCAGCGTTGAAGAACTAGCCGGTAGACAGTTCTTC. The chain has TRBV29-1 and TRBJ2-7; TRBD2 is a possible D gene (6 bases). The end of the DNA aligns better with TRBJ2-1, so the J call may be wrong. This CDR3 has 12 residues. Germline V lookup: CDR1 SQVTM, CDR2 ANQGSEA.

J is TRBJ1-1 and V is TRBV2; D might be TRBD1 (5 bases). V lost 0 bases and J lost 6, with 8 bases in between. Germline V lookup: CDR1 SNHLY, CDR2 FYNNEI. The CDR3 totals 13 residues. The DNA of the CDR3 is TGTGCCAGCAGTGAAGCGGGAGGGGCTGAAGCTTTCTTT. This encodes CASSEAGGAEAFF.

The V gene is TRBV2, the J gene TRBJ2-7; TRBD2 aligns across 9 bases. Trimming removed 3 bases from V and 4 bases from J; junction bases left unmatched: 7. The CDR3 consists of 15 residues. In germline, CDR1 is SNHLY, CDR2 FYNNEI. The CDR3, as DNA: TGTGCCAGCAGTGATAACGTAGCGGGAGATTACGAGCAGTACTTC. Protein: CASSDNVAGDYEQYF.

The chain couples TRBV5-4 to TRBJ1-2, with D possibly being TRBD1 (5 bases). The V end was cut by 2 bases, the J end by 4 bases, with 9 bases between. Germline V gene sequence: CDR1 SGHNT, CDR2 YYREEE (reference sequence). The CDR3 runs 13 residues. The CDR3 nucleotides are TGTGCCAGCAGCTTAACAGGACTCTATGGCTACACCTTC. Its translation: CASSLTGLYGYTF.

This clone was seen just once. The genes are TRBV19 and TRBJ2-7; 8 bases map to TRBD2. Germline CDR1 and CDR2: LNHDA and SQIVND (reference sequence). This CDR3 spans 15 amino acids. Trimming removed 6 bases from V and 2 bases from J; junction bases left unmatched: 9. CDR3 protein: CASRKRETGPYEQYF. In DNA form, the CDR3 reads TGTGCCAGTAGGAAGCGGGAGACGGGTCCCTACGAGCAGTACTTC.

The chain is built from TRBV5-4 and TRBJ2-1; TRBD2 matches at 8 bases. V shed 0 bases, J shed 4 bases, and the junction held 6 bases outside the gene matches. The CDR3 spans 16 residues. Looked up from germline, CDR1 is SGHNT and CDR2 is YYREEE (reference sequence). The CDR3 region is CASSLAGSGGYNEQFF. In nucleotides, the CDR3 is TGTGCCAGCAGCTTGGCAGGTTCGGGAGGGTACAATGAGCAGTTCTTC.

Written as DNA, the CDR3 is TGTGCCAGCAGCTCCCTAGGACAGGAAGAGACCCAGTACTTC. Encoded protein: CASSSLGQEETQYF. V gene TRBV7-2 combines with J gene TRBJ2-5; TRBD1 matches at 7 bases. CDR3 length: 14 residues. Germline CDR1 SGHTA, CDR2 FQGNSA. The V and J ends lost 4 bases and 3 bases, in that order; junction bases with no gene match: 5.

The chain recombines TRBV7-9 with TRBJ1-2; D is possibly TRBD1 (5 bases). Germline CDR1 and CDR2: SEHNR and FQNEAQ (reference sequence). Trimming left V 5 bases short and J 2 bases short, with 18 bases between. The length of the CDR3 is 16 residues. In DNA, the CDR3 is TGTGCCAGCAGCCCCTCCGGGGCAGGGCTGAACTATGGCTACACCTTC. Protein product: CASSPSGAGLNYGYTF.

This chain connects TRBV2 to TRBJ1-1, with D uncertain. The CDR3 covers 13 residues. Germline assignment: CDR1 SNHLY and CDR2 FYNNEI. The V and J ends lost 9 bases and 1 base respectively, with 12 bases between them. CDR3: CASHREANTEAFF. For the CDR3, the DNA is TGTGCCAGTCATCGGGAAGCGAACACTGAAGCTTTCTTT. Full variable domain (outside the CDR3, taken from reference TRBV2 and TRBJ1-1): EPEVTQTPSHQVTQMGQEVILRCVPISNHLYFYWYRQILGQKVEFLVSFYNNEISEKSEIFDDQFSVERPDGSNFTLKIRSTKLEDSAMYFCASHREANTEAFFGQGTRLTVV.

This clone was seen a handful of times. The chain uses TRBV5-1 and TRBJ2-2; no clear D gene. The CDR3 spans 16 residues. The germline gives CDR1 SGHRS, CDR2 YFSETQ. Trimming pared 4 bases from V and 4 bases from J, leaving 17 bases between. The CDR3 bases are TGCGCCAGCAGCCGAACAGACAACCCCGGCACCGGGGAGCTGTTTTTT. Its translation is CASSRTDNPGTGELFF.

This rearrangement joins TRBV2 to TRBJ2-7, with D perhaps TRBD1 (6 bases). Germline CDR1 is SNHLY and CDR2 is FYNNEI. The CDR3 is made up of 13 amino acids. The V gene lost 9 bases and the J gene lost 3 bases, with 15 bases spanning the gap. CDR3 DNA sequence: TGTGCCAGTAAGACAGGTTCCTTCTACGAGCAGTACTTC. It yields the protein CASKTGSFYEQYF.